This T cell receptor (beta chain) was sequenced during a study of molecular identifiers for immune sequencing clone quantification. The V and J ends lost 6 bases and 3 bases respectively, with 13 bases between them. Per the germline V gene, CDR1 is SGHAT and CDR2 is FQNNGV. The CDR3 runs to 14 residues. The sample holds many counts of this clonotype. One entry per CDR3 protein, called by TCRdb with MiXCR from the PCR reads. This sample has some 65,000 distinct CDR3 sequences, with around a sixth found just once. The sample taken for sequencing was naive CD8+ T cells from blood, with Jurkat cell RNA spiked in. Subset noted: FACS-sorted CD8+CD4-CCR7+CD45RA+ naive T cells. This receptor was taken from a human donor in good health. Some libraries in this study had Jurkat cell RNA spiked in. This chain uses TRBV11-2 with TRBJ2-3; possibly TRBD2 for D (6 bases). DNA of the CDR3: TGTGCCAGCAGTTACCCGGGAGCGACAGATACGCAGTATTTT. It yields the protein CASSYPGATDTQYF.